Shown below are 13 T cell receptor beta chains from a single sample sequenced in a study of a mutant IDH1 vaccine in newly diagnosed glioma. Assay: immunoSEQ multiplex PCR; the TCRdb copy retains only in-frame clones and omits some. This table has tens of thousands of clones, around 70% appearing once. Described time point: week 11, during vaccination. Topical imiquimod accompanied each vaccine dose, which consisted of 300 ug of mutant IDH1 20-mer peptide. What these receptors recognize is not known. This material consisted of peripheral blood mononuclear cells (PBMCs), taken from a glioma patient whose treatment included an IDH1 peptide vaccine. The source is a man aged 18 to 29 with glioma. Some clones in this sample may be carry-over from other donors' samples.

The chain is built from TRBV7-2 and TRBJ1-2; D unclear. Per germline, CDR1 SGHTA and CDR2 FQGNSA. Trimming shortened V by 5 bases and J by 4 bases, and 11 bases separated the two germline ends. This CDR3 is 13 amino acids long. The DNA for the CDR3 is TGTGCCAGCAGCCCCGGTAAGGCCTATGGCTACACCTTC. Translating it yields CASSPGKAYGYTF.

This clone occurred a few times. The chain joins TRBV15 to TRBJ1-4; no clear D. This CDR3 region has 17 residues. The germline V gene encodes CDR1 LNHNV and CDR2 YYDKDF (reference sequence). V was clipped by 1 base and J by 4 bases, with 16 bases between them. The CDR3 spells CATSRVLGRLLNEKLFF. CDR3 DNA sequence: TGTGCCACCAGCAGAGTTCTTGGACGGCTACTTAATGAAAAACTGTTTTTT. Drawing the rest from reference TRBV15 and TRBJ1-4, the complete variable domain is DAMVIQNPRYQVTQFGKPVTLSCSQTLNHNVMYWYQQKSSQAPKLLFHYYDKDFNNEADTPDNFQSRRPNTSFCFLDIRSPGLGDTAMYLCATSRVLGRLLNEKLFFGSGTQLSVL.

The chain has TRBV14 and TRBJ2-7; D possibly corresponds to TRBD1 (5 bases). Trimming stripped 9 bases from V and 7 bases from J, with 13 bases between. This CDR3 spans 11 amino acids. Germline V gives CDR1 SGHDN, CDR2 FVKESK. This CDR3 reads CASGRGREQYF. The CDR3 DNA reads as TGTGCCAGTGGAAGGGGTCGGGAGCAGTACTTC.

In its sample, this clone was seen a few times. In DNA form, the CDR3 reads TGTGCCAGCTCACCACCAGTCGGGGGTTGGACTGAAGCTTTCTTT. Residues: CASSPPVGGWTEAFF. The rearrangement uses TRBV18 and TRBJ1-1, with a possible D match to TRBD1 (5 bases). Trimming shortened V by 0 bases and J by 5 bases, and 13 bases separated the two germline ends. The V gene's germline CDR1 is KGHSH and CDR2 LQKENI. The CDR3 has 15 residues.

The chain employs TRBV2 and TRBJ2-1; TRBD2 agrees at 8 bases. Trimming at V came to 6 bases and at J to 7 bases, leaving 5 bases not matched to a gene. This CDR3 region has 13 residues. Germline CDR1 is SNHLY and CDR2 is FYNNEI. CDR3 sequence reads: CASRKAGVNEQFF. DNA of the CDR3: TGTGCCAGCAGGAAAGCGGGAGTGAATGAGCAGTTCTTC.

V usage is TRBV29-1 and J usage is TRBJ2-7; D perhaps matches TRBD1 (5 bases). CDR1 is SQVTM, CDR2 ANQGSEA, per germline. With 5 bases removed from V and 2 bases from J, the gap between germline ends came to 19 bases. This CDR3 has 15 amino acids. The CDR3 DNA is TGCAGCGTTCATCTTGTGGACAAACAAACCTACGAGCAGTACTTC. Translated: CSVHLVDKQTYEQYF.

The chain combines TRBV4-2 with TRBJ2-7, with a tentative D call TRBD1 (6 bases). Germline loops: CDR1 LGHNA, CDR2 YNFKEQ. With 2 bases removed from V and 5 bases from J, the gap between germline ends came to 13 bases. The CDR3 runs 14 residues. This CDR3 reads CASSQTTGPDEQYF. DNA of the CDR3: TGTGCCAGCAGCCAAACAACAGGGCCCGACGAGCAGTACTTC.

Only a few counts were recorded for this clone. The chain has TRBV19 and TRBJ2-7, with a weak D call TRBD1 (6 bases). This CDR3 region has 14 residues. Germline CDR1 is LNHDA and CDR2 is SQIVND (reference sequence). V was pared by 3 bases and J by 0 bases, with 9 bases between. CDR3 nucleotide sequence: TGTGCCAGTAGTATGACAGGAGGCTCCTACGAGCAGTACTTC. This codes for CASSMTGGSYEQYF.

As for this clone: One end of the junction fails to match germline, which may point to a read error. The chain has TRBV7-2 and TRBJ1-2; the match to TRBD1 covers 7 bases. This CDR3 contains 15 residues. Germline V gene data show CDR1 as SGHTA and CDR2 as FQGNSA. The CDR3: CAGSSQGGEPYGYTF. For the CDR3, the DNA is TGTGCCGGCAGCTCTCAGGGGGGGGAACCCTATGGCTACACCTTC.

The chain uses TRBV4-3 and TRBJ2-7; weak D call: TRBD1 (5 bases). Germline V gives CDR1 LGHNA, CDR2 YSLEER. There are 16 residues in the CDR3. V was pared by 0 bases and J by 2 bases, with 14 bases between. The CDR3 DNA reads TGCGCCAGCAGCCAAGAGACAGCCGCGTTAGCCTACGAGCAGTACTTC. It encodes CASSQETAALAYEQYF.

This rearrangement joins TRBV29-1 to TRBJ2-7, with a weak D call TRBD2 (6 bases). The germline V gene encodes CDR1 SQVTM and CDR2 ANQGSEA. V lost 7 bases and J 3 bases, leaving 16 bases between the germline ends. There are 13 residues in the CDR3. In nucleotides, the CDR3 is TGCAGCGCTCTGGGACGGGGAGGCTACGAGCAGTACTTC. Translated: CSALGRGGYEQYF.

The rearrangement joins TRBV5-1 to TRBJ1-1; no definite D call. Trimming stripped 0 bases from V and 3 bases from J, with 12 bases between. Germline V CDR1 and CDR2: SGHRS, YFSETQ. The CDR3 runs to 15 residues. CDR3 in amino acids: CASSLGGRADTEAFF. CDR3 sequence (DNA): TGCGCCAGCAGCTTGGGGGGTAGGGCGGACACTGAAGCTTTCTTT.

This clone was counted between two and nine times. This chain connects TRBV5-1 to TRBJ1-1; D remains ambiguous. This CDR3 is built from 11 residues. The V and J ends lost 5 bases and 4 bases respectively, with 6 bases between them. The germline V gene has CDR1 SGHRS and CDR2 YFSETQ. This chain's CDR3 is CASRVGTEAFF. The CDR3 coding sequence is TGCGCCAGCAGAGTGGGCACTGAAGCTTTCTTT.